This record looks at one TCR beta chain sequence and its context. Other DNA sequences in this sample translate to the same CDR3. These data come from a study of control samples from healthy donors and cancer patients. The germline V and J ends were trimmed by 2 bases and 1 base, with 5 bases remaining between them. CDR3 length: 13 amino acids. Germline loops: CDR1 KGHSH, CDR2 LQKENI. Method: immunoSEQ multiplex PCR; TCRdb's copy keeps in-frame clones and lacks some. Altogether about 82,000 clones are present, around 94% being singletons, with the ten largest covering approximately 4.8%. The source of this sequence is a woman aged 18-29 years in good health. Material: blood. This chain links TRBV18 with TRBJ1-1; no definite D call. The CDR3 coding sequence is TGTGCCAGCTCACCATCACAGAACACTGAAGCTTTCTTT. It encodes CASSPSQNTEAFF.